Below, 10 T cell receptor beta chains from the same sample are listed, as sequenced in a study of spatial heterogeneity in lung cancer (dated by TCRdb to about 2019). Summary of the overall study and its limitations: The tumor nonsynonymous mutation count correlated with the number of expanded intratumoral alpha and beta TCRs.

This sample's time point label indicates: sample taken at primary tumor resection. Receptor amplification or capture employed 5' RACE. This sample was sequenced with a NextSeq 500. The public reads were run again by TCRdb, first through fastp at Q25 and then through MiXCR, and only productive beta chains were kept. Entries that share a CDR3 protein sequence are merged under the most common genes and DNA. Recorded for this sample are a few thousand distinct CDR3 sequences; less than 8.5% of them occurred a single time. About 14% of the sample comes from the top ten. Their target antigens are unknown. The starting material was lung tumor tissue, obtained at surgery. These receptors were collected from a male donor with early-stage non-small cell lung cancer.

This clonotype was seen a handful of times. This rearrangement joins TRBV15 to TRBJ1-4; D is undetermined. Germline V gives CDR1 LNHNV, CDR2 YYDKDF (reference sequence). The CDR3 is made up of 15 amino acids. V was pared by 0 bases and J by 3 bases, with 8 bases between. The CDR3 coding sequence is TGTGCCACCAGCAGAGACGGTTTTTCTAATGAAAAACTGTTTTTT. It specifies CATSRDGFSNEKLFF.

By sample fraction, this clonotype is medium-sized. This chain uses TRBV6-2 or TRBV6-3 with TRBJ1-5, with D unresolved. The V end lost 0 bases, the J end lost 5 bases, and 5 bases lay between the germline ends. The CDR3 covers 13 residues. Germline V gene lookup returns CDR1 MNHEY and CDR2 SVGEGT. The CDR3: CASSYSPHQPQHF. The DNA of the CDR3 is TGTGCCAGCAGTTACTCCCCCCATCAGCCCCAGCATTTT.

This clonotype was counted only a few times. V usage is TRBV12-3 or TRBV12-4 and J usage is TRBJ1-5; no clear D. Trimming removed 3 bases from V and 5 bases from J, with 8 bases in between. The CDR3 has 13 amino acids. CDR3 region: CASSFMEDQPQHF. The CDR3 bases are TGTGCCAGCAGTTTTATGGAGGATCAGCCCCAGCATTTT.

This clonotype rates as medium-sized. The CDR3 spells CASSQDQDLSTQYF. Here the CDR3 DNA reads TGCGCCAGCAGCCAAGATCAAGACCTTAGTACCCAGTACTTC. The V gene is TRBV4-1, the J gene TRBJ2-5, with D uncertain. Trimming stripped 0 bases from V and 8 bases from J, with 13 bases between. Germline V gene sequence: CDR1 MGHRA, CDR2 YSYEKL. The CDR3 loop spans 14 amino acids.

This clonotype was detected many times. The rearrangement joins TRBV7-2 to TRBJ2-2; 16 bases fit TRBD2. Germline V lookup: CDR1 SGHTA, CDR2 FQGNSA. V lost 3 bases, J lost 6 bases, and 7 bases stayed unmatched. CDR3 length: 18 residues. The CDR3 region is CASSFLGLAGGHPGELFF. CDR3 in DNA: TGTGCCAGCAGCTTTTTGGGACTAGCGGGGGGGCACCCCGGGGAGCTGTTTTTT.

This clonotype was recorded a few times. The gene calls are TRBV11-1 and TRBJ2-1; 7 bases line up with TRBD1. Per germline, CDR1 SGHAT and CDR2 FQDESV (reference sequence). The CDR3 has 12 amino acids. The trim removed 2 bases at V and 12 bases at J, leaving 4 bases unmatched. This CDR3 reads CASSLTGQAQFF. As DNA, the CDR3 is TGTGCCAGCAGCTTAACCGGACAGGCGCAGTTCTTC.

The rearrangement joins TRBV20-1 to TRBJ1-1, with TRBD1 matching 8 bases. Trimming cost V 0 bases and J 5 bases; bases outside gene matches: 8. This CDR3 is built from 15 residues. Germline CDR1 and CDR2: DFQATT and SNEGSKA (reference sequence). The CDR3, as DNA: TGCAGTGCTAGAGATCCGACAGGGGCAAGGACTGAAGCTTTCTTT. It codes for CSARDPTGARTEAFF.

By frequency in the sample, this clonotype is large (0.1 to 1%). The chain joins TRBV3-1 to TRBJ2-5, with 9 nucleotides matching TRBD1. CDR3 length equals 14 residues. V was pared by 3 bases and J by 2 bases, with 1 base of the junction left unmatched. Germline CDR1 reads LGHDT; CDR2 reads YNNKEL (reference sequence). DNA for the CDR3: TGTGCCAGCAGCCACGGGACAGGGCAAGAGACCCAGTACTTC. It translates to CASSHGTGQETQYF.

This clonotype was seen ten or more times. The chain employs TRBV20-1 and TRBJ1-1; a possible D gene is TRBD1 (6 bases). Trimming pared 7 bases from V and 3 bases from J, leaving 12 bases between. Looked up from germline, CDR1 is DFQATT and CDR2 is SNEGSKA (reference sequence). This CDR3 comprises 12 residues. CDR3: CSVPGDHTEAFF. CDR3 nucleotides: TGCAGTGTGCCAGGGGACCACACTGAAGCTTTCTTT.

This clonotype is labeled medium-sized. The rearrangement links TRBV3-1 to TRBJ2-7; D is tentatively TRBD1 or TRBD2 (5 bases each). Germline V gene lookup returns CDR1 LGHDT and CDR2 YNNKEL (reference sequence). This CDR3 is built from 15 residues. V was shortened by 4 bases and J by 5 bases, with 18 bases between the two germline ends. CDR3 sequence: CASSRRDGPRNEQYF. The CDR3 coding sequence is TGTGCCAGCAGCCGCAGGGACGGTCCTAGGAACGAGCAGTACTTC.